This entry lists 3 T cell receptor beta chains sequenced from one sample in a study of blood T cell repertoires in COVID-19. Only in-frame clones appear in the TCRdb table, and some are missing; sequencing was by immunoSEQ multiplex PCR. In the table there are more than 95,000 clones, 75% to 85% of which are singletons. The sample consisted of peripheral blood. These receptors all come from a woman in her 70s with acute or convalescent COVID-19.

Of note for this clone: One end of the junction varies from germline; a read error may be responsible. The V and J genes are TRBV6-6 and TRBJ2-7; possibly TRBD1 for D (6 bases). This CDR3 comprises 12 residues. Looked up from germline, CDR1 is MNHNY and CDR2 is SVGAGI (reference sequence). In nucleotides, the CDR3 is TGTGCCAGCAGTTACCCTGAGGGGGAGCTGTACTTC. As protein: CASSYPEGELYF.

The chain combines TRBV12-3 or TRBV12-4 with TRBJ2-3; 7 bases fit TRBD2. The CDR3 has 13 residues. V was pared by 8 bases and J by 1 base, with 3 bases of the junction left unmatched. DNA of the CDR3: TGTGCCAGCCGACTAGCAGGCACAGATACGCAGTATTTT. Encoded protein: CASRLAGTDTQYF.

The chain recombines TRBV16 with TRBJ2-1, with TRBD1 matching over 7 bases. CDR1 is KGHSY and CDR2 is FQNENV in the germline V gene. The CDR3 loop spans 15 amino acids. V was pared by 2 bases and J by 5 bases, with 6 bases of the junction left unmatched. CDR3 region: CASSQEGAINNEQFF. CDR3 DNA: TGTGCCAGCAGCCAAGAGGGGGCAATCAACAATGAGCAGTTCTTC.